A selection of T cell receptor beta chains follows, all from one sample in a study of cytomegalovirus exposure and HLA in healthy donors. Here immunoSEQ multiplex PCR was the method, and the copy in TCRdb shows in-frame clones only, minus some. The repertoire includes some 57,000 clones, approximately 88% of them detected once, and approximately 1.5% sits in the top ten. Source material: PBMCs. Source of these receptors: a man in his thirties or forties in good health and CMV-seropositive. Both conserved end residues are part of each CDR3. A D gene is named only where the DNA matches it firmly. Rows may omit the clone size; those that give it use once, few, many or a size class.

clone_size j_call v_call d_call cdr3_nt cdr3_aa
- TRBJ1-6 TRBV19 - TGTGCCAGTAGTACCGGGACAACAAATTCACCCCTCCACTTT CASSTGTTNSPLHF
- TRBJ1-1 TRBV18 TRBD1 TGTGCCAGCTCACCGGGACAGTACACTGAAGCTTTCTTT CASSPGQYTEAFF
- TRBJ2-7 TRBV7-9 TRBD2 TGTTCCAGCAGCCCTAGCCTAGCGGGACTAGCGGGGTCCTACGAGCAGTACTTC CSSSPSLAGLAGSYEQYF
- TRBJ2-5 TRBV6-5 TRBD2 TGTGCCAGCAGTTCAGGGCGGGGGCAAGAGACCCAGTACTTC CASSSGRGQETQYF
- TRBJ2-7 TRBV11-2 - TGTGCCAGCAGCTTAGAGATGGGCGAGCAGTACTTC CASSLEMGEQYF
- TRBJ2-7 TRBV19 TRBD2 TGTGCCAGTAGTGGGGGGACTAGCGTAGACGAGCAGTACTTC CASSGGTSVDEQYF
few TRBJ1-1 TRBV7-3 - TGTGCCAGCAGCTTATATAGTGCAACTGAAGCTTTCTTT CASSLYSATEAFF
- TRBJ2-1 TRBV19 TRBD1 TGTGCCAGTAGTACTCGACAGGGGAGGTACAATGAGCAGTTCTTC CASSTRQGRYNEQFF
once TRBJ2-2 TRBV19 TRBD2 TGTGCCAGTAAGGCGGGAGTAGGGACCGGGGAGCTGTTTTTT CASKAGVGTGELFF
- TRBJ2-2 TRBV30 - TGTGCCTGGAAATCAGGGAACACGAACACCGGGGAGCTGTTTTTT CAWKSGNTNTGELFF
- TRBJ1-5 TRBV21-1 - TGTGCCAGCAGCAAAGAGCGGGGGGGGGAGCCCCAGCATTTT CASSKERGGEPQHF
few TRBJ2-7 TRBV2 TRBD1 TGTGCCAGCAGTGACCGGACAGGCGGTAACGAGCAGTACTTC CASSDRTGGNEQYF
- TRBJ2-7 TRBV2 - TGTGCCAGCAGTATGGACAGTTCTCTCCCCTACGAGCAGTACTTC CASSMDSSLPYEQYF
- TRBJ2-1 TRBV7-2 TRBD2 TGTGCCAGCAGCTTAGCGCGGGGGGCGCCTATCAATGAGCAGTTCTTC CASSLARGAPINEQFF
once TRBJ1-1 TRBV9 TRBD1 TGTGCCAGCAGAGTCGGGACAGGGGGCACTGAAGCTTTCTTT CASRVGTGGTEAFF
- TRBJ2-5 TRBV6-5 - TGTGCCAGCAGAGGAAACAGGGTTGGGCAAGAGACCCAGTACTTC CASRGNRVGQETQYF
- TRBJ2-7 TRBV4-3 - TGCGCCAGCAGCCAAGTTTCCGGGACCTACGAGCAGTACTTC CASSQVSGTYEQYF
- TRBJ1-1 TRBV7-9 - TGTGCCAGCAGCTCTGCACCCACGAGCACTGAAGCTTTCTTT CASSSAPTSTEAFF
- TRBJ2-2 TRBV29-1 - TGCAGCGGTGGCCCCGCCGGGTCCGCCGGGGAGCTGTTTTTT CSGGPAGSAGELFF
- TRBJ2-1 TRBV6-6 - TGTGCCAGCAGATCCACTAGCTCCTACAATGAGCAGTTCTTC CASRSTSSYNEQFF
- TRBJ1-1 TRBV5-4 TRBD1 TGTGCCAGCAGCTTGGCAAGACAGGGAGACGCTGAAGCTTTCTTT CASSLARQGDAEAFF
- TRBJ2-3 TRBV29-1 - TGCAGCGTTCCAATGGCTGGAGGGATAGATACGCAGTATTTT CSVPMAGGIDTQYF
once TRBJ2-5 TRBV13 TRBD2 TGTGCCAGCAGCTCGCCGGGACTAGCGGGATTGGGAGAGACCCAGTACTTC CASSSPGLAGLGETQYF
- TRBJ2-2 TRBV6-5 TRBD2 TGTGCCAGCAGCCGGCTTGCGGGGGGGCTGTTTTTT CASSRLAGGLFF
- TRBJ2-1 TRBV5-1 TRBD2 TGCGCCAGCAGCTTGGCCGGACTAGCGGGTAATGGGCAGTTCTTC CASSLAGLAGNGQFF
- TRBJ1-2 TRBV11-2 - TGTGCCAGCAGCGACCGGGACACTACTAACTATGGCTACACCTTC CASSDRDTTNYGYTF
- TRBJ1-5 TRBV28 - TGTGCCAGCATCCACACAGGGAGAGGTGAAATTGGCAATCAGCCCCAGCATTTT CASIHTGRGEIGNQPQHF
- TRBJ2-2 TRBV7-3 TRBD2 TGTGCCAGCAGCCGGACTAGCGGAGCGAACACCGGGGAGCTGTTTTTT CASSRTSGANTGELFF
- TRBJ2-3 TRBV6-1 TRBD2 TGTGCCAGCGGTCCTAGCGGGAGCACAGATACGCAGTATTTT CASGPSGSTDTQYF
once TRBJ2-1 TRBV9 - TGTGCCAGCAGCGGCCGGAACAGCTTTTACAATGAGCAGTTCTTC CASSGRNSFYNEQFF
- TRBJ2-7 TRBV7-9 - TGTGCCAGCAGCTTACCAGTCTCCTACGAGCAGTACTTC CASSLPVSYEQYF
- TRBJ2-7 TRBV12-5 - TGTGCTAGTGGTTTTGGTCGACAGGCCATAGAAGAGCAGTACTTC CASGFGRQAIEEQYF
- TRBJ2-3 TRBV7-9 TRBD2 TGTTCCAGCATCCTCGGACTAGCGGAGTGGGACACAGATACGCAGTATTTT CSSILGLAEWDTDTQYF
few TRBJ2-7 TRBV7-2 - TGTGCCAGCAGCTTATCCGAGGACTGGGAGCAGTACTTC CASSLSEDWEQYF
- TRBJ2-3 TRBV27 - TGTGCCAGCAGTCCGGGCAGGGTTTACGGCACAGATACGCAGTATTTT CASSPGRVYGTDTQYF
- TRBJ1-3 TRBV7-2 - TGTGCCAGCAGCTTAGAGGCAGGAACTGGAAACACCATATATTTT CASSLEAGTGNTIYF
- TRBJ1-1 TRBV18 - TGTGCCAGCTCGCCCTCACAGGCGAACACTGAAGCTTTCTTT CASSPSQANTEAFF
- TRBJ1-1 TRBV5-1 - TGCGCCAGCAGCTTGGGTCGGGGAGCTGAAGCTTTCTTT CASSLGRGAEAFF
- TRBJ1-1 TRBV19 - TGTGCCAGTAGTCGCAGACAGAACACTGAAGCTTTCTTT CASSRRQNTEAFF
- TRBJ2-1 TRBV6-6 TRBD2 TGTGCCAGCATTACTAGCGGGAGGACCGATGAGCAGTTCTTC CASITSGRTDEQFF
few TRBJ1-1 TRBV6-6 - TGTGCCAGCAGTTACTCCCACAGTGAAGCTTTCTTT CASSYSHSEAFF
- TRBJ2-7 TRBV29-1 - TGCAGCGGTCTTTTGGGGCCTACTGAGCAGTACTTC CSGLLGPTEQYF
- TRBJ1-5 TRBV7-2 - TGTGCCAGCAGCCGGACAGCCAATCAGCCCCAGCATTTT CASSRTANQPQHF
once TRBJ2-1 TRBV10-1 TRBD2 TGCGCCAGCTGGGGACTAGCGGGAGCCCGGGGAGAGCAGTTCTTC CASWGLAGARGEQFF